This TCR beta chain was profiled in a study of T-cell reconstitution after alpha-beta-depleted transplantation in children. Notes on the study in general: Where some patients showed high TCRbeta diversity at day 60, it came from recipient T cells and thymic progenitors that had survived. T-cell numbers and diversity one year post-transplant derived largely from freshly generated T cells. Several hundred expanded graft clones reportedly gave rise to the alpha-beta T cells present about two months after transplant.

This clonotype showed up many times. Its specificity is unknown. Preparing the TCRbeta library involved the use of unique molecular identifiers. One entry per CDR3 protein, called by TCRdb with MiXCR from the PCR reads. The repertoire holds 220,000 or so distinct CDR3 sequences, with 8.2% as singletons. The length of the CDR3 is 13 residues. Germline values: CDR1 SGHVS, CDR2 FQNEAQ. The ends were cut back, 0 bases at V and 5 bases at J, with 6 bases in the middle. This TCR was sampled from a male patient between 5 and 17 years old who had a stem cell transplant for acute lymphoblastic leukemia, so the T cells may come from the graft donor. Material: PBMCs, mostly from graft donor cells, obtained 180 days after TCRalphabeta/CD19-depleted stem cell transplant. This rearrangement joins TRBV7-8 to TRBJ2-3; D is unclear. The CDR3: CASSLALLDTQYF. CDR3 bases: TGTGCCAGCAGCTTAGCCCTGCTAGATACGCAGTATTTT. Drawing the rest from reference TRBV7-8 and TRBJ2-3, the complete variable domain is GAGVSQSPRYKVAKRGQDVALRCDPISGHVSLFWYQQALGQGPEFLTYFQNEAQLDKSGLPSDRFFAERPEGSVSTLKIQRTQQEDSAVYLCASSLALLDTQYFGPGTRLTVL.